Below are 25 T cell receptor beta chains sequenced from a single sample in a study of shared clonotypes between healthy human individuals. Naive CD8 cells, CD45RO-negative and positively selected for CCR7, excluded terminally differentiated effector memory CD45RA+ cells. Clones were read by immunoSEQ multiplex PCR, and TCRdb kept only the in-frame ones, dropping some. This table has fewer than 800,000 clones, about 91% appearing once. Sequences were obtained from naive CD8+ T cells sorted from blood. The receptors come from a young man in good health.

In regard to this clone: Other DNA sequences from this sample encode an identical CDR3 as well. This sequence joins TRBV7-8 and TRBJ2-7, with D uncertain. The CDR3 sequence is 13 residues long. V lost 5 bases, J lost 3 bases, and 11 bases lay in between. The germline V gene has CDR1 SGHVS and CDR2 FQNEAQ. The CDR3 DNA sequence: TGTGCCAGCAGCCTCGGGCCTAACTACGAGCAGTACTTC. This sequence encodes CASSLGPNYEQYF.

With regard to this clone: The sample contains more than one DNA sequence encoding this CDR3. Here the CDR3 DNA reads TGTGCCAGCAGCCCTCTCACCGGGGAGCTGTTTTTT. Its translation: CASSPLTGELFF. This chain connects TRBV7-9 to TRBJ2-2, with no clear D. Germline CDR1 is SEHNR and CDR2 is FQNEAQ (reference sequence). The V end was cut by 5 bases, the J end by 4 bases, with 5 bases between. The CDR3 sequence is 12 residues long.

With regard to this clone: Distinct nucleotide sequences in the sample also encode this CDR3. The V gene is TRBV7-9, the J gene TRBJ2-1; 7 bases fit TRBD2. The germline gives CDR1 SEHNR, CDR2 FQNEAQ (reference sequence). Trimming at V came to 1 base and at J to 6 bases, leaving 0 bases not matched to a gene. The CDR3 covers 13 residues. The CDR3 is CASSLVAGNEQFF. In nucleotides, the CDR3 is TGTGCCAGCAGCTTAGTAGCGGGCAATGAGCAGTTCTTC.

CDR3 protein: CASLPLDGTDTQYF. CDR3 coding DNA: TGTGCCAGCTTACCGTTGGACGGCACAGATACGCAGTATTTT. The rearrangement joins TRBV2 to TRBJ2-3; no reliable D call. Trimming took off 8 bases at V and 1 base at J, with 13 bases between the two ends. The CDR3 is 14 amino acids. Germline CDR1 reads SNHLY; CDR2 reads FYNNEI.

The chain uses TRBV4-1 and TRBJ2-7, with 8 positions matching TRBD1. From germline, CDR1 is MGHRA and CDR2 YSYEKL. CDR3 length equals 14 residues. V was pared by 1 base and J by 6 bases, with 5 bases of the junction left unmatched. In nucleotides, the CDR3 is TGCGCCAGCAGCCAAGGGACAGGGCGACGCGAGCAGTACTTC. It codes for CASSQGTGRREQYF.

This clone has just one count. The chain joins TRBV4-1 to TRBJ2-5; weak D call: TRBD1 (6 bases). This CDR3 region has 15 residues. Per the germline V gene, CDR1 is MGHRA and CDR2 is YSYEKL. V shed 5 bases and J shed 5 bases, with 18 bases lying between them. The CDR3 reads CASSVRQAGVETQYF. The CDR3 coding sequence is TGCGCCAGCAGCGTACGACAGGCTGGGGTTGAGACCCAGTACTTC.

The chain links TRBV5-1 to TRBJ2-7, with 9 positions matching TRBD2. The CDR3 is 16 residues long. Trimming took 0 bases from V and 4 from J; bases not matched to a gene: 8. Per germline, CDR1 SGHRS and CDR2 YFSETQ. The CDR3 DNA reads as TGCGCCAGCAGCTTGGGTACTGCGGGAGGGCCGTACGAGCAGTACTTC. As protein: CASSLGTAGGPYEQYF.

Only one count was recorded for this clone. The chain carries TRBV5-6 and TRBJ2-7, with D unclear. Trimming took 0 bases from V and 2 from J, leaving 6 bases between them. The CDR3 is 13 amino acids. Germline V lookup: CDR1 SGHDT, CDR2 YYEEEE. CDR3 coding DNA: TGTGCCAGCAGCTTGGGGGCAGCCTACGAGCAGTACTTC. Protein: CASSLGAAYEQYF.

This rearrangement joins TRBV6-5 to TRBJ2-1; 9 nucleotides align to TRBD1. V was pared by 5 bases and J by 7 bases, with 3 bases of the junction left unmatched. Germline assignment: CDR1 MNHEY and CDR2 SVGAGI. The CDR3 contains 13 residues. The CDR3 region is CASSPGTGNEQFF. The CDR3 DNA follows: TGTGCCAGCAGTCCCGGGACAGGGAATGAGCAGTTCTTC.

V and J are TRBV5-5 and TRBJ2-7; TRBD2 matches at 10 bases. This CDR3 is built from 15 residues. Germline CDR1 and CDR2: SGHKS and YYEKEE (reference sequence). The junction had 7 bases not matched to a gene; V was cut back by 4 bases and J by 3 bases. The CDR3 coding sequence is TGTGCCAGCAGCCGCGGGACTAGCGATTACTACGAGCAGTACTTC. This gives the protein CASSRGTSDYYEQYF. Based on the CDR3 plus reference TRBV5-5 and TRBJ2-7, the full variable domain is DAGVTQSPTHLIKTRGQQVTLRCSPISGHKSVSWYQQVLGQGPQFIFQYYEKEERGRGNFPDRFSARQFPNYSSELNVNALLLGDSALYLCASSRGTSDYYEQYFGPGTRLTVT.

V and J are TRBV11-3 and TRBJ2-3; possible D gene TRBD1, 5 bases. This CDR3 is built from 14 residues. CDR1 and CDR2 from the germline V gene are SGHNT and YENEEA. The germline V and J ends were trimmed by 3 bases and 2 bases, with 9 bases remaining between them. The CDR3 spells CASSFQGPTDTQYF. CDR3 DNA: TGTGCCAGCAGCTTCCAGGGCCCCACAGATACGCAGTATTTT.

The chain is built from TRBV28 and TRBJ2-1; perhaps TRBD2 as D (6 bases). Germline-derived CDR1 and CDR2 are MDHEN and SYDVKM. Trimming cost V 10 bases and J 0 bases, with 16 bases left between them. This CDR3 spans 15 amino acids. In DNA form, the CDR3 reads TGTGCCACGAGAAGCGGGCGGAGCTCCTACAATGAGCAGTTCTTC. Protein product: CATRSGRSSYNEQFF.

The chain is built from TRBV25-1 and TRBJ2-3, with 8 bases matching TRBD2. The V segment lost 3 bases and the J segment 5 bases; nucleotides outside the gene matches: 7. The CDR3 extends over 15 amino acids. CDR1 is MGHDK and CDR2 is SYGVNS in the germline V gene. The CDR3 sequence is CASSERAGVGDTQYF. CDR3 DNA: TGTGCCAGCAGTGAGCGAGCGGGAGTTGGAGATACGCAGTATTTT.

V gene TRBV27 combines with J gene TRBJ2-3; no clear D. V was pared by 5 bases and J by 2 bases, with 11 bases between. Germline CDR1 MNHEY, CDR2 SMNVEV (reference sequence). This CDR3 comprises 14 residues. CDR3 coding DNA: TGTGCCAGCAGTCCCACAGAGAACACAGATACGCAGTATTTT. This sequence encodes CASSPTENTDTQYF.

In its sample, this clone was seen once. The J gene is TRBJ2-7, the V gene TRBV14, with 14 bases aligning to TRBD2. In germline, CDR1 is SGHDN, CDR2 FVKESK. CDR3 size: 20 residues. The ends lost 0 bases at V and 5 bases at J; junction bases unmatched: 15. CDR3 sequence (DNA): TGTGCCAGCAGCCAAGATTGGGATGCAGGGACTAGCGGGAGTGGCGACGAGCAGTACTTC. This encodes CASSQDWDAGTSGSGDEQYF.

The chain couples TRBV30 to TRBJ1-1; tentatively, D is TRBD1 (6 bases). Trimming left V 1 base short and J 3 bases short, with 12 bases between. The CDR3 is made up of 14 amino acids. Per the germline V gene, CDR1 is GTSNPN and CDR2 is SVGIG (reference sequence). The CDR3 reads CAWSAPGEDTEAFF. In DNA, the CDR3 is TGTGCCTGGAGTGCGCCAGGGGAGGACACTGAAGCTTTCTTT.

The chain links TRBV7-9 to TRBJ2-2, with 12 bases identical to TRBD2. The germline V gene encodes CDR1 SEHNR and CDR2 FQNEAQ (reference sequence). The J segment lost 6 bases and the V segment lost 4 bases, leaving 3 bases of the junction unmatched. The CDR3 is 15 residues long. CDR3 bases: TGTGCCAGCAGCTCGACTAGCGGGAGCCCCGGGGAGCTGTTTTTT. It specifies CASSSTSGSPGELFF.

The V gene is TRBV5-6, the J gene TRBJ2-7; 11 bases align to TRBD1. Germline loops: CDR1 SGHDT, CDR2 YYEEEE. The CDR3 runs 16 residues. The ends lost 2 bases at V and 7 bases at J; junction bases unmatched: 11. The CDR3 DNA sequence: TGTGCCAGCAGCTTAGCACCGGGACAGGGGGGTCGTGAGCAGTACTTC. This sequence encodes CASSLAPGQGGREQYF.

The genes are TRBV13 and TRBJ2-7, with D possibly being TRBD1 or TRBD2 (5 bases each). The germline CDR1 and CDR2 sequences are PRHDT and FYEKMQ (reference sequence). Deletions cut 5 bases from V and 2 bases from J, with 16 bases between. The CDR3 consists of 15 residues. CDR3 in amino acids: CASSPGVGRAYEQYF. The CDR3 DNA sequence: TGTGCCAGCAGCCCCGGGGTGGGACGGGCCTACGAGCAGTACTTC.

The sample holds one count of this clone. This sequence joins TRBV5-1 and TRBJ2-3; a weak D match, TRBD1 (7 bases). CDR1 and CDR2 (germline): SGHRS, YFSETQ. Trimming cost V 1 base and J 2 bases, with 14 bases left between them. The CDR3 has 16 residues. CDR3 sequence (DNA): TGCGCCAGCAGCTTGTCGGAGGGGGCAACCACAGATACGCAGTATTTT. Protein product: CASSLSEGATTDTQYF.

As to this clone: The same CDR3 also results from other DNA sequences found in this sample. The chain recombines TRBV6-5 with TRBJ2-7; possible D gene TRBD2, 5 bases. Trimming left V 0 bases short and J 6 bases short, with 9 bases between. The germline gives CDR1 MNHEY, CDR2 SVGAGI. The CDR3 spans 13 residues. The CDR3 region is CASSYSTGVEQYF. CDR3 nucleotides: TGTGCCAGCAGTTACTCCACCGGGGTCGAGCAGTACTTC.

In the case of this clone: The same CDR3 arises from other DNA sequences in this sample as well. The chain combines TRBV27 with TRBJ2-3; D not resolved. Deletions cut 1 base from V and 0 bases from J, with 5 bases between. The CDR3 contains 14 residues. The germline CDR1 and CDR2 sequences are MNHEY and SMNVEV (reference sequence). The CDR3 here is CASSLLGSTDTQYF. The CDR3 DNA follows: TGTGCCAGCAGTTTATTGGGGAGCACAGATACGCAGTATTTT.

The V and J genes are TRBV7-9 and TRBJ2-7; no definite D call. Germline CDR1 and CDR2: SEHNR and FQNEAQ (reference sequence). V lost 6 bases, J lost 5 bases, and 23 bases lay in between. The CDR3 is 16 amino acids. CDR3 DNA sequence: TGTGCCAGCAGTTCGACGTTTAACTTATTATCCAACGAGCAGTACTTC. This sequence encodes CASSSTFNLLSNEQYF.

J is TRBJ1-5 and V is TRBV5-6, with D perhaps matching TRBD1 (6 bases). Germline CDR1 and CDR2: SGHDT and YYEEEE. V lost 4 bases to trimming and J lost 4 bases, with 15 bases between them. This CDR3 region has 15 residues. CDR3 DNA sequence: TGTGCCAGCAGCCCCCGGGGGGGGGCTAATCAGCCCCAGCATTTT. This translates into CASSPRGGANQPQHF.

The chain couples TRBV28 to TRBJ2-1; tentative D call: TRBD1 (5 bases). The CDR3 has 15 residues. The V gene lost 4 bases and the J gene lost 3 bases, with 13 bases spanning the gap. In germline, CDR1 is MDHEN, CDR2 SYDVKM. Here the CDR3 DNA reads TGTGCCAGCAGTTCCCAGGGTGAATACTACAATGAGCAGTTCTTC. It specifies CASSSQGEYYNEQFF.